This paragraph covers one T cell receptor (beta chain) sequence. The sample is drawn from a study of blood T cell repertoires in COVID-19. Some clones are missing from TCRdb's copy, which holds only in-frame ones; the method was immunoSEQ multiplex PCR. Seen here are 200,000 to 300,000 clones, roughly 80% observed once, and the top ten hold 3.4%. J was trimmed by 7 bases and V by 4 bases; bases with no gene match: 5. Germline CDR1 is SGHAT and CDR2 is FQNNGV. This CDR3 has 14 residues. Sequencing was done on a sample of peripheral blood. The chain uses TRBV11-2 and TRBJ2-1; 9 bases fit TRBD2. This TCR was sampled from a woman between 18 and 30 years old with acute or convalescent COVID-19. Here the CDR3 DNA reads TGTGCCAGCAGCTCGGCGAGCGGGAGGAATGAGCAGTTCTTC. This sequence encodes CASSSASGRNEQFF. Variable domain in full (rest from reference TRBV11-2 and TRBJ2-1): EAGVAQSPRYKIIEKRQSVAFWCNPISGHATLYWYQQILGQGPKLLIQFQNNGVVDDSQLPKDRFSAERLKGVDSTLKIQPAKLEDSAVYLCASSSASGRNEQFFGPGTRLTVL.